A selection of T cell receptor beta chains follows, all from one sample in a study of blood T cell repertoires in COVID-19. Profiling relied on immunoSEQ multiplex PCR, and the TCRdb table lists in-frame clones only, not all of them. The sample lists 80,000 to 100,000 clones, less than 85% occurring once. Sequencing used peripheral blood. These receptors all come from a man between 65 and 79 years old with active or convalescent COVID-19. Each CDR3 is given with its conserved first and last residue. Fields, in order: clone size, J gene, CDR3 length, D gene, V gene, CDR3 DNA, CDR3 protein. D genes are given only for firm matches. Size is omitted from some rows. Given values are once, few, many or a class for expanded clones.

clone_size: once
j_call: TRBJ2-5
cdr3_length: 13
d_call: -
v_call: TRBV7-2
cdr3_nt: TGTGCCAGCAGTCGCGGGGTATTAGAGACCCAGTACTTC
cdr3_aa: CASSRGVLETQYF

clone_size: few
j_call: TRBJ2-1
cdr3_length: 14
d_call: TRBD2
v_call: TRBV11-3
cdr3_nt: TGTGCCAGCAGCATTAGCGGGATTTACAATGAGCAGTTCTTC
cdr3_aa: CASSISGIYNEQFF

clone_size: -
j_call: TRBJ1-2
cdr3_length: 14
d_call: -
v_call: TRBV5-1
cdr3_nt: TGCGCCAGCAGCCCCGAAACAGGGCTCTATGGCTACACCTTC
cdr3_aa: CASSPETGLYGYTF

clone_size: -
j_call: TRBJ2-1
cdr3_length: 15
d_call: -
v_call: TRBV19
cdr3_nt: TGTGCCAGTAGTGATAGGGGACACCCGTACAATGAGCAGTTCTTC
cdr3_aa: CASSDRGHPYNEQFF

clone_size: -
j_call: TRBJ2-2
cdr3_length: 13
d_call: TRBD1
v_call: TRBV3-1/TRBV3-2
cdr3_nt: TGTGCCAGCAGCCAGACAGGGACCGGGGAGCTGTTTTTT
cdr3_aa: CASSQTGTGELFF

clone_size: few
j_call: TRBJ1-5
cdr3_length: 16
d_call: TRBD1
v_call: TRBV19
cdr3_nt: TGTGCCAGTAGTAAGGGACAGGGTCTCTCCAATCAGCCCCAGCATTTT
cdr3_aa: CASSKGQGLSNQPQHF

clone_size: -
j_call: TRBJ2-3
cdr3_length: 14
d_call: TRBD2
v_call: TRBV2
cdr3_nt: TGTGCCAGCAGTCTAGCGGGGGGGTTAGATACGCAGTATTTT
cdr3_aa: CASSLAGGLDTQYF

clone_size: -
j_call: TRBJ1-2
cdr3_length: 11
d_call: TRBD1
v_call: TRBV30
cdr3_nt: TGTGCCTGGAGTACGGGACAGGTGGACACCTTC
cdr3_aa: CAWSTGQVDTF

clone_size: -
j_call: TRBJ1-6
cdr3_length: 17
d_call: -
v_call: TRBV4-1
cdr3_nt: TGCGCCAGCAGCCAAGAGCCCCAGGGCTCCTATAATTCACCCCTCCACTTT
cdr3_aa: CASSQEPQGSYNSPLHF

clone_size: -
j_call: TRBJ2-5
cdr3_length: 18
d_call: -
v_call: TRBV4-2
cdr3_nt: TGTGCCAGCAGCCAAGATCGAGGCGCCGGGACTCGACAAGAGACCCAGTACTTC
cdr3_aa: CASSQDRGAGTRQETQYF

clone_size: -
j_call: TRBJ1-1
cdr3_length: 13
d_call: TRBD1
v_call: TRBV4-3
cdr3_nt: TGCGCCAGCAGCCAAGAGGGACAGACTGAAGCTTTCTTT
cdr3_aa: CASSQEGQTEAFF

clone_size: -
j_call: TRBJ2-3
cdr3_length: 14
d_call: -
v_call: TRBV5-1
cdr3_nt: TGCGCCAGCAGCTTCGGACTATGGTTGGATACGCAGTATTTT
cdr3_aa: CASSFGLWLDTQYF

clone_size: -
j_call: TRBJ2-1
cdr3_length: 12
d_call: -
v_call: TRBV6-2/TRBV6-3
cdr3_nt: TGTGCCAGCAGTTACCTCGGGAATGAGCAGTTCTTC
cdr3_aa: CASSYLGNEQFF

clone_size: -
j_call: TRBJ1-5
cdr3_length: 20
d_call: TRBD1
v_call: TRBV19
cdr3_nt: TGTGCCAGTAGTATTAGCGGGACAGGGGGCTTTCAGATTGGCAATCAGCCCCAGCATTTT
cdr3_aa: CASSISGTGGFQIGNQPQHF

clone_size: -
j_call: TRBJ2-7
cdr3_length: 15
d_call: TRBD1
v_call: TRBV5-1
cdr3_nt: TGCGCCAGCAGCTTGGGGGCAGGGGGCCCCTACGAGCAGTACTTC
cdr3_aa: CASSLGAGGPYEQYF

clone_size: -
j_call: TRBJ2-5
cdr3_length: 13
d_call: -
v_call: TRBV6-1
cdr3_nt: TGTGCCAGCAGTAACCCGGGTCTAGAGACCCAGTACTTC
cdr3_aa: CASSNPGLETQYF

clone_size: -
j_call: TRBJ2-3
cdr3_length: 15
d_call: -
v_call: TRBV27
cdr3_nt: TGTGCCAGCAGTCCCCAAGAGGGATCCACAGATACGCAGTATTTT
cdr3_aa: CASSPQEGSTDTQYF

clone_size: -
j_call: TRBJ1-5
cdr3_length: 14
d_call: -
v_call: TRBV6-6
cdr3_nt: TGTGCCAGCACTTTCCCAGGGCCGAATCAGCCCCAGCATTTT
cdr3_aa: CASTFPGPNQPQHF

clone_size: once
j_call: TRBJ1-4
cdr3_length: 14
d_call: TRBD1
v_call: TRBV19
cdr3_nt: TGTGCCAGTAGTCCCTCGACAGGGTTTGAAAAACTGTTTTTT
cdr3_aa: CASSPSTGFEKLFF

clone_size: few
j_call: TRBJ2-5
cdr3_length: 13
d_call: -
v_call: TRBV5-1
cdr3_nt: TGCGCCAGCAGAGCGGGCTTCCAAGAGACCCAGTACTTC
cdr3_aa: CASRAGFQETQYF

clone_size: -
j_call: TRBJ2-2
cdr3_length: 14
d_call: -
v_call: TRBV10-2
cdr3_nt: TGCGCCAGCAGGATGGGGCTTCCAACCGGGGAGCTGTTTTTT
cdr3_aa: CASRMGLPTGELFF

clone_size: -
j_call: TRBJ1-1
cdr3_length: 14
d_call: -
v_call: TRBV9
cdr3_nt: TGTGCCAGCAGCGAACACAGGGTTAACACTGAAGCTTTCTTT
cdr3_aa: CASSEHRVNTEAFF

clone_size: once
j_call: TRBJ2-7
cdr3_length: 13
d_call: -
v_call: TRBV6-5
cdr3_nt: TGTGCCAGCAGACCGGGGCGGGGTGGCGAGCAGTACTTC
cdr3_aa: CASRPGRGGEQYF

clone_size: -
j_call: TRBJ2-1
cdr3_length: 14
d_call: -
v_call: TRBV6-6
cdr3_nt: TGTGCCAGCACGAGAAGGGGCTCCTACAATGAGCAGTTCTTC
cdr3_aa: CASTRRGSYNEQFF

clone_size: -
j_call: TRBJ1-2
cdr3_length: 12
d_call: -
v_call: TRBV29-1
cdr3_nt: TGCAGCGTTGAGCAGGGCGGCTATGGCTACACCTTC
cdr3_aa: CSVEQGGYGYTF

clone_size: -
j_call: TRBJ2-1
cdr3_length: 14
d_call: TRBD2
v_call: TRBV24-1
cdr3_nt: TGTGCCACCAGCGGGAGCGGGGGGGCATGGGAGCAGTTCTTC
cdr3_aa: CATSGSGGAWEQFF

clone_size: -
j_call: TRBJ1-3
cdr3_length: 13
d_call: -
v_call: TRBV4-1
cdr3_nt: TGCGCCAGCAGCGACGAAGGCGGGAACACCATATATTTT
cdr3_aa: CASSDEGGNTIYF

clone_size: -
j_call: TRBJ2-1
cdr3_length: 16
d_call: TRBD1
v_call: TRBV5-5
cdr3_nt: TGTGCCAGCAACCCCGCCGGGACAGGGTTATTCAATGAGCAGTTCTTC
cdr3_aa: CASNPAGTGLFNEQFF

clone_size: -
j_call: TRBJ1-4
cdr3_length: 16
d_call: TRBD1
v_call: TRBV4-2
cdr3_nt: TGTGCCAGCAGCCCGACAGTCGGGACAGGGGTTGAAAAACTGTTTTTT
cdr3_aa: CASSPTVGTGVEKLFF